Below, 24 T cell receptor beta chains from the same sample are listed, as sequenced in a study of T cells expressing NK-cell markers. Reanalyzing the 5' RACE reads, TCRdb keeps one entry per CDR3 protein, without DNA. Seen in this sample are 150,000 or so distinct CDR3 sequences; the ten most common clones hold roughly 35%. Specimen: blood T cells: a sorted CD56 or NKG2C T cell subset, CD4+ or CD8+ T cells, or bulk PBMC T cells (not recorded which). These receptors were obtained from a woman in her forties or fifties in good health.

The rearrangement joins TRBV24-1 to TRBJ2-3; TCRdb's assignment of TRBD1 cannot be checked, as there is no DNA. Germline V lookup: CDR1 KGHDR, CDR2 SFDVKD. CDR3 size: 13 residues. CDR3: CATRGDLFQTVYF.

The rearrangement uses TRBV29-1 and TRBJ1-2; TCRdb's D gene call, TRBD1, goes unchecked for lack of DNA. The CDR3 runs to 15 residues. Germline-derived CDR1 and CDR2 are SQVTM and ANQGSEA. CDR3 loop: CSVEPDGGTDYGYTF.

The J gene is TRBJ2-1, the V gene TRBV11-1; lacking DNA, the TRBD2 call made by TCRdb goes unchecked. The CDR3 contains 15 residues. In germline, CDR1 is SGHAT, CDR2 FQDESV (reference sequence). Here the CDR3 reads CASSYTSGRADEQFF. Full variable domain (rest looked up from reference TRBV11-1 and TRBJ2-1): EAEVAQSPRYKITEKSQAVAFWCDPISGHATLYWYRQILGQGPELLVQFQDESVVDDSQLPKDRFSAERLKGVDSTLKIQPAELGDSAMYLCASSYTSGRADEQFFGPGTRLTVL.

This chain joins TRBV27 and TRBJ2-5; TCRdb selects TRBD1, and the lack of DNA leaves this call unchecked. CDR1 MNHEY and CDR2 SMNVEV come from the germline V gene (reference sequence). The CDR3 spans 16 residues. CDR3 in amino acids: CASSYLGQGAQETQYF.

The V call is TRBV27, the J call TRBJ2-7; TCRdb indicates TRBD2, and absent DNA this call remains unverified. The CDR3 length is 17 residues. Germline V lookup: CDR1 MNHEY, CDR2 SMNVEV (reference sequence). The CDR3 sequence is CASSSMTLGGGGYEQYF.

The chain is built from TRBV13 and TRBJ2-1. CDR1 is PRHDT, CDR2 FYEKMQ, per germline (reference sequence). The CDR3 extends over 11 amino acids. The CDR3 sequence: CASSLFSEQFF.

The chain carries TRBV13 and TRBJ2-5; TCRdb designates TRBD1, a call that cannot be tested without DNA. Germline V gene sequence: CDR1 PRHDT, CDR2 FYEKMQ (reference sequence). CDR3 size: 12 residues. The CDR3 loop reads CASSRGEETQYF.

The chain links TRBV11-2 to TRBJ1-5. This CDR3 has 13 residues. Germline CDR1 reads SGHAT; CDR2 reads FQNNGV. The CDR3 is CASSLKGNQPQHF.

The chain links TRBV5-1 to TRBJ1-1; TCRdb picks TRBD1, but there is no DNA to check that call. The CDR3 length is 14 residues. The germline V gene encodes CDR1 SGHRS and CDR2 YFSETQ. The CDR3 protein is CASSPGVGDTEAFF.

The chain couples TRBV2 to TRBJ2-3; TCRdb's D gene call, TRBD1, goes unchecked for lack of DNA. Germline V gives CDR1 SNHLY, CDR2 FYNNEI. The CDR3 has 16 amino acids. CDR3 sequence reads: CARTGAPSSSTDTQYF.

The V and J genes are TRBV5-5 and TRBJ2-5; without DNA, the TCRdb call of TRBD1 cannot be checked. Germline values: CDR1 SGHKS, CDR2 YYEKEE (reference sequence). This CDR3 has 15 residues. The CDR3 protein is CASSLLPGVQETQYF.

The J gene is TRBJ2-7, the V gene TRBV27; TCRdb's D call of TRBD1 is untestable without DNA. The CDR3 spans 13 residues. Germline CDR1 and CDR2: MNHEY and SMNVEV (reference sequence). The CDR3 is CASSFQGLDEQYF.

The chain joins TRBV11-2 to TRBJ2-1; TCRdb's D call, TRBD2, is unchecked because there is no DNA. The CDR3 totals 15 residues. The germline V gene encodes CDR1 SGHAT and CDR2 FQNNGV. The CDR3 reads CASSSTSGSFYEQFF.

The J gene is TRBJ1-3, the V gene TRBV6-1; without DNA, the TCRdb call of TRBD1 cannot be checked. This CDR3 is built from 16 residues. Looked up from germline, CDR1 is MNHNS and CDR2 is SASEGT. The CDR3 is CASSGSGPWIRNTIYF.

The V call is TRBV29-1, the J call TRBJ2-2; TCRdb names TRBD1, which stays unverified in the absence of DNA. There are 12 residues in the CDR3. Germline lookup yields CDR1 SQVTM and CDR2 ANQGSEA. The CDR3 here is CSALQGSGELFF.

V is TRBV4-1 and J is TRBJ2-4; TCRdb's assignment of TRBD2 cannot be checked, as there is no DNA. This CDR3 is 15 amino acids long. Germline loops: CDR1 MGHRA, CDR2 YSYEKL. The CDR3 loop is CASSQGAGERNIQYF.

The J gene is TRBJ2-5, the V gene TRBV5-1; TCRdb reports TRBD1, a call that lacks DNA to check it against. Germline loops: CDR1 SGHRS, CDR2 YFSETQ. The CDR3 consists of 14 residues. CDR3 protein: CASSWGGEEETQYF.

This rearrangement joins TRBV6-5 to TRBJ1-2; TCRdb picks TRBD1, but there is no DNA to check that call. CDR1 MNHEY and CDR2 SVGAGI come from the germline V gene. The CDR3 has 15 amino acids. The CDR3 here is CASSYQLDSDYGYTF.

The CDR3 loop is CASSRTGGQETQYF. The chain uses TRBV6-5 and TRBJ2-5; the D call of TRBD1 rests on TCRdb alone, since no DNA is present to check it. Per the germline V gene, CDR1 is MNHEY and CDR2 is SVGAGI. CDR3 length: 14 amino acids.

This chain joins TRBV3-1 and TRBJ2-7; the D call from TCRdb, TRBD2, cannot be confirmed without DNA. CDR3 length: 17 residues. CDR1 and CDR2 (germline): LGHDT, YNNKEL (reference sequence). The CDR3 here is CASSQGTSWPVPYEQYF.

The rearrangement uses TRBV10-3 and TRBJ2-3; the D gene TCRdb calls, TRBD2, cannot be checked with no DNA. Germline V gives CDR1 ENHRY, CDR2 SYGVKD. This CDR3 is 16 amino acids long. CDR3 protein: CAISESGGSVTDTQYF.

The CDR3 loop is CSVEVVSRPEAFF. The V gene is TRBV29-1, the J gene TRBJ1-1. Germline V gene data show CDR1 as SQVTM and CDR2 as ANQGSEA. The CDR3 is 13 amino acids.

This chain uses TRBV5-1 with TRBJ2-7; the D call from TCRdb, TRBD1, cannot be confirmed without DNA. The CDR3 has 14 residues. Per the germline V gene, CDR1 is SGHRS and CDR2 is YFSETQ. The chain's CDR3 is CASSLAAGSYEQYF.

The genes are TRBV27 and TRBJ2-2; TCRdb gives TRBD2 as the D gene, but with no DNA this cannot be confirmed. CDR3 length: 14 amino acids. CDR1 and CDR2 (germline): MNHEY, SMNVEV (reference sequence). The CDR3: CASKPGLATGELFF.